The 27 T cell receptor beta chains below come from one sample, sequenced in a study of T cell responses to AZD1222 COVID-19 vaccine. Repertoires were generated with immunoSEQ multiplex PCR, while TCRdb's copy carries only in-frame clones and drops some. In the table there are about 97,000 clones, 84% of which are singletons. Sequences were derived from peripheral blood, sampled on day 0 of AZD1222 vaccination. The receptors here all came from an adult in good health.

This chain uses TRBV4-3 with TRBJ1-6; D uncertain. V lost 4 bases and J lost 6, with 16 bases in between. Looked up from germline, CDR1 is LGHNA and CDR2 is YSLEER. CDR3 size: 16 residues. The CDR3 sequence: CASSLDLTPGNSPLHF. CDR3 DNA: TGCGCCAGCAGCCTCGATCTTACCCCGGGTAATTCACCCCTCCACTTT.

This clone came up once. The V call is TRBV7-8, the J call TRBJ2-1; D might be TRBD2 (6 bases). The CDR3 loop spans 17 amino acids. In germline, CDR1 is SGHVS, CDR2 FQNEAQ. V lost 2 bases, J lost 1 base, and 15 bases lay in between. The CDR3, as DNA: TGTGCCAGCAGCTTAATACCCCGCGGGGCATCCTACAATGAGCAGTTCTTC. Translating gives CASSLIPRGASYNEQFF.

This chain links TRBV11-3 with TRBJ2-1; no definite D call. The V end was cut by 1 base, the J end by 1 base, with 11 bases between. This CDR3 has 16 residues. The germline V gene has CDR1 SGHNT and CDR2 YENEEA. For the CDR3, the DNA is TGTGCCAGCAGCTTAGGAGTAGATAGTTCCTACAATGAGCAGTTCTTC. Its translation is CASSLGVDSSYNEQFF.

This clone was detected only once. The chain combines TRBV7-2 with TRBJ1-1; tentatively, D is TRBD1 (5 bases). With 0 bases removed from V and 5 bases from J, the gap between germline ends came to 10 bases. In germline, CDR1 is SGHTA, CDR2 FQGNSA. This CDR3 has 14 amino acids. CDR3: CASSLAGGRTEAFF. The CDR3 DNA reads TGTGCCAGCAGCTTAGCGGGGGGAAGGACTGAAGCTTTCTTT.

This chain joins TRBV2 and TRBJ1-1; D remains ambiguous. The CDR3 runs to 14 residues. Trimming shortened V by 6 bases and J by 4 bases, and 15 bases separated the two germline ends. Germline CDR1 is SNHLY and CDR2 is FYNNEI. For the CDR3, the DNA is TGTGCCAGCAGCAACTTTCAAAGGGCCACTGAAGCTTTCTTT. This encodes CASSNFQRATEAFF.

This clone was seen a few times. The V call is TRBV18, the J call TRBJ1-5; D possibly corresponds to TRBD1 (6 bases). V was clipped by 3 bases and J by 1 base, with 7 bases between them. The CDR3 loop spans 14 amino acids. Germline lookup yields CDR1 KGHSH and CDR2 LQKENI. The CDR3 here is CASSPGQSNQPQHF. The CDR3 nucleotides read TGTGCCAGCTCACCTGGACAGAGCAATCAGCCCCAGCATTTT.

The chain has TRBV7-8 and TRBJ2-5; 12 bases line up with TRBD2. The V segment lost 2 bases and the J segment 3 bases; nucleotides outside the gene matches: 1. The CDR3 runs to 15 residues. CDR1 SGHVS and CDR2 FQNEAQ come from the germline V gene. CDR3 DNA sequence: TGTGCCAGCAGCTTAAGGACTAGCGGGAAAGAGACCCAGTACTTC. It specifies CASSLRTSGKETQYF.

This chain joins TRBV12-3 or TRBV12-4 and TRBJ1-1; no reliable D call. This CDR3 contains 13 residues. V dropped 6 bases and J dropped 4 bases, with 12 bases sitting between them. CDR3 nucleotide sequence: TGTGCCAGCAGCCGGAATCAGCGCACTGAAGCTTTCTTT. This gives the protein CASSRNQRTEAFF.

The V call is TRBV6-5, the J call TRBJ1-2, with 8 bases identical to TRBD1. V was pared by 5 bases and J by 5 bases, with 10 bases of the junction left unmatched. The V gene's germline CDR1 is MNHEY and CDR2 SVGAGI. CDR3 size: 15 residues. The CDR3, as DNA: TGTGCCAGCAGTCCTGGACAGGGATCCAAGTATGGCTACACCTTC. Amino acids: CASSPGQGSKYGYTF.

This clone occurred once. V and J are TRBV7-3 and TRBJ1-3, with 7 bases lining up with TRBD1. The CDR3 sequence is 15 residues long. The junction had 4 bases not matched to a gene; V was cut back by 5 bases and J by 0 bases. Germline values: CDR1 SGHTA, CDR2 FQGTGA. The CDR3 sequence is CASSPTGVSGNTIYF. The CDR3 DNA reads TGTGCCAGCAGCCCAACAGGGGTCTCTGGAAACACCATATATTTT.

The V and J genes are TRBV5-1 and TRBJ1-2; TRBD1 aligns across 8 bases. The V gene's germline CDR1 is SGHRS and CDR2 YFSETQ. V dropped 0 bases and J dropped 5; count of bases not matched to a gene: 6. CDR3 length equals 15 residues. CDR3 in amino acids: CASSLDRQGRYGYTF. The CDR3 DNA follows: TGCGCCAGCAGCTTGGATCGACAGGGGAGGTATGGCTACACCTTC.

This sequence joins TRBV4-2 and TRBJ1-6; D might be TRBD1 (5 bases). The CDR3 is 16 amino acids. Between the trimmed V and J ends, which lost 0 bases and 3 bases, there was a span of 9 bases. The germline CDR1 and CDR2 sequences are LGHNA and YNFKEQ. Here the CDR3 DNA reads TGTGCCAGCAGCCAAGACCAGGGTGGCTATAATTCACCCCTCCACTTT. Translating gives CASSQDQGGYNSPLHF.

The chain couples TRBV7-9 to TRBJ1-4, with 10 bases aligning to TRBD1. The CDR3 runs to 16 residues. Germline V CDR1 and CDR2: SEHNR, FQNEAQ (reference sequence). With V trimmed by 4 bases and J by 7 bases, 9 bases remained unmatched. CDR3 sequence reads: CASSSLSGQGTEKLFF. CDR3 nucleotide sequence: TGTGCCAGCAGCTCCTTATCGGGACAGGGGACTGAAAAACTGTTTTTT.

The chain joins TRBV28 to TRBJ2-1, with TRBD2 identical over 7 bases. V shed 7 bases and J 4 bases; nucleotides not matched to a gene: 7. Germline CDR1 and CDR2: MDHEN and SYDVKM. The CDR3 runs 14 residues. The CDR3: CASKQAGIYNEQFF. CDR3 in DNA: TGTGCCAGCAAACAAGCGGGGATTTACAATGAGCAGTTCTTC. The entire variable domain, with the rest obtained from reference TRBV28 and TRBJ2-1, is as follows: DVKVTQSSRYLVKRTGEKVFLECVQDMDHENMFWYRQDPGLGLRLIYFSYDVKMKEKGDIPEGYSVSREKKERFSLILESASTNQTSMYLCASKQAGIYNEQFFGPGTRLTVL.

The chain recombines TRBV4-1 with TRBJ1-6; D gene ambiguous. Trimming removed 0 bases from V and 0 bases from J, with 15 bases in between. The CDR3 covers 19 residues. Per the germline V gene, CDR1 is MGHRA and CDR2 is YSYEKL. The CDR3: CASSQEPQRRSSYNSPLHF. The CDR3 bases are TGCGCCAGCAGCCAAGAGCCCCAGAGGAGGAGCTCCTATAATTCACCCCTCCACTTT.

This clone showed up just once. This chain connects TRBV28 to TRBJ1-5, with 7 bases matching TRBD1. There are 14 residues in the CDR3. J was trimmed by 2 bases and V by 7 bases; bases with no gene match: 5. Germline V gene sequence: CDR1 MDHEN, CDR2 SYDVKM. The CDR3 region is CASTIGGGNQPQHF. The CDR3 region has the DNA TGTGCCAGCACTATAGGGGGCGGCAATCAGCCCCAGCATTTT.

The J gene is TRBJ1-2, the V gene TRBV6-1; 9 bases align to TRBD1. CDR3 length: 16 amino acids. The germline gives CDR1 MNHNS, CDR2 SASEGT. Trimming at V came to 2 bases and at J to 5 bases, leaving 9 bases not matched to a gene. In DNA form, the CDR3 reads TGTGCCAGCAGTGAAACAGGGGGCCGCGACCCTTATGGCTACACCTTC. Its protein is CASSETGGRDPYGYTF.

The count of this clone is one. The chain employs TRBV5-1 and TRBJ2-1; TRBD2 matches at 14 bases. This CDR3 is built from 19 residues. Losses at the gene ends were 3 bases for V and 0 bases for J; bases not matched to a gene: 8. CDR1 and CDR2 (germline): SGHRS, YFSETQ. CDR3 bases: TGCGCCAGCAGCTCTCCGGGACTAGCGGGAGTAAACTCCTACAATGAGCAGTTCTTC. It translates to CASSSPGLAGVNSYNEQFF.

This rearrangement joins TRBV7-2 to TRBJ1-4; TRBD1 might be the D (6 bases). In germline, CDR1 is SGHTA, CDR2 FQGNSA. CDR3 size: 15 residues. Trimming took off 4 bases at V and 7 bases at J, with 16 bases between the two ends. The CDR3 nucleotides are TGTGCCAGCAGCTCAGCTGGGGGGGCAGGTGAAAAACTGTTTTTT. Its protein is CASSSAGGAGEKLFF.

The rearrangement links TRBV7-8 to TRBJ2-7; TRBD2 matches at 10 bases. Germline CDR1 reads SGHVS; CDR2 reads FQNEAQ. V lost 3 bases, J lost 0 bases, and 2 bases stayed unmatched. CDR3 length: 15 residues. The CDR3 here is CASSFPSGGSYEQYF. CDR3 coding DNA: TGTGCCAGCAGCTTTCCTAGCGGGGGCTCCTACGAGCAGTACTTC.

This clone was observed once. V usage is TRBV6-6 and J usage is TRBJ2-7; D perhaps matches TRBD1 (5 bases). The CDR3 totals 13 residues. Trimming took 3 bases from V and 1 from J, leaving 7 bases between them. The germline V gene encodes CDR1 MNHNY and CDR2 SVGAGI (reference sequence). The CDR3 region is CASSYKGSYEQYV. CDR3 nucleotide sequence: TGTGCCAGCAGTTATAAGGGGTCCTACGAGCAGTACGTC.

This chain uses TRBV19 with TRBJ2-3; D not certain. The CDR3 is 15 residues long. V was shortened by 3 bases and J by 1 base, with 11 bases between the two germline ends. Germline values: CDR1 LNHDA, CDR2 SQIVND (reference sequence). CDR3 nucleotide sequence: TGTGCCAGTAGTATGCGCATGTTGGGCACAGATACGCAGTATTTT. Its protein product is CASSMRMLGTDTQYF.

The J gene is TRBJ1-1, the V gene TRBV9; tentatively, D is TRBD1 (5 bases). The CDR3 consists of 13 residues. Germline CDR1 and CDR2: SGDLS and YYNGEE. The V end was cut by 6 bases, the J end by 0 bases, with 9 bases between. In nucleotides, the CDR3 is TGTGCCAGCAACCAGGGATTGAACACTGAAGCTTTCTTT. It translates to CASNQGLNTEAFF.

This chain connects TRBV3-1 (or the pseudogene TRBV3-2) to TRBJ1-1; unclear D gene. The V end was cut by 4 bases, the J end by 5 bases, with 11 bases between. Germline V gene lookup returns CDR1 LGHDT and CDR2 YNNKEL (reference sequence). The CDR3 has 13 amino acids. CDR3: CASSPLGRTEAFF. The DNA for the CDR3 is TGTGCCAGCAGCCCCTTGGGCAGGACTGAAGCTTTCTTT.

This chain connects TRBV10-1 to TRBJ2-1, with D possibly being TRBD1 or TRBD2 (7 bases each). The germline V gene has CDR1 WNHNN and CDR2 SYGVQD (reference sequence). The CDR3 covers 15 residues. Trimming stripped 8 bases from V and 0 bases from J, with 14 bases between. CDR3 DNA sequence: TGCGCCAGCTCCAGGGGGGGCAGCTCCTACAATGAGCAGTTCTTC. It translates to CASSRGGSSYNEQFF.

J is TRBJ2-3 and V is TRBV11-2; D possibly corresponds to TRBD2 (5 bases). Trimming cost V 1 base and J 1 base, with 12 bases left between them. This CDR3 region has 16 residues. From germline, CDR1 is SGHAT and CDR2 FQNNGV. The CDR3: CASSLAGGPGTDTQYF. CDR3 coding DNA: TGTGCCAGCAGCTTAGCGGGCGGGCCCGGCACAGATACGCAGTATTTT.

The J gene is TRBJ1-2, the V gene TRBV19, with 7 bases matching TRBD1. The CDR3 length is 14 residues. In germline, CDR1 is LNHDA, CDR2 SQIVND (reference sequence). V lost 8 bases to trimming and J lost 0 bases; unmatched junction nucleotides: 6. The CDR3 region is CASLAGGTNYGYTF. Written as DNA, the CDR3 is TGTGCCAGTTTAGCAGGGGGGACTAACTATGGCTACACCTTC.